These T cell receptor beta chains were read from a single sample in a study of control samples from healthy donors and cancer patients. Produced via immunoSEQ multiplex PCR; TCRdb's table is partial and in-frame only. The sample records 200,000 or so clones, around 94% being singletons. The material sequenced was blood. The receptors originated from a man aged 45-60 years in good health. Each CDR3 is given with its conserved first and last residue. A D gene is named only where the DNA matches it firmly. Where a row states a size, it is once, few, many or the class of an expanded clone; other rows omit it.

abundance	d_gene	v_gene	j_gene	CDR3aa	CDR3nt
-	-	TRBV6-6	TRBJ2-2	CASSPRQSPVNTGELFF	TGTGCCAGCAGTCCTAGACAGTCCCCCGTGAACACCGGGGAGCTGTTTTTT
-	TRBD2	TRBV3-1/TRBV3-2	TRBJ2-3	CASSHRSRASGLRTDTQYF	TGTGCCAGCAGCCACCGATCCAGGGCTAGCGGCCTTCGCACAGATACGCAGTATTTT
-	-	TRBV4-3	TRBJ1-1	CASSPQMNTEAFF	TGCGCCAGCAGTCCACAGATGAACACTGAAGCTTTCTTT
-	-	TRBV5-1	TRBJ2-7	CASSLEQPPYEQYF	TGCGCCAGCAGCTTGGAACAACCTCCCTACGAGCAGTACTTC
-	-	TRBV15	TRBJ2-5	CATSRSGALLQETQYF	TGTGCCACCAGCAGATCAGGGGCGCTACTTCAAGAGACCCAGTACTTC
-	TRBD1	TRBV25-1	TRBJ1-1	CASSDTGTGDTEAFF	TGTGCCAGCAGTGATACTGGAACAGGGGACACTGAAGCTTTCTTT
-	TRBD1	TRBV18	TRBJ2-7	CASSPDRGAHEQYF	TGTGCCAGCTCACCCGACAGGGGAGCCCACGAGCAGTACTTC
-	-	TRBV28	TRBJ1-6	CASSASALHF	TGTGCCAGCAGTGCCTCGGCCCTCCACTTT
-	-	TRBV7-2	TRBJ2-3	CASRGPDTQYF	TGTGCCAGTCGGGGCCCAGATACGCAGTATTTT
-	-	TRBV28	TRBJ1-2	CASSLGVGYGYTF	TGTGCCAGCAGTTTGGGGGTCGGCTATGGCTACACCTTC
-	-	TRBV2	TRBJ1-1	CASTTVIGGNTEAFF	TGTGCCAGCACCACGGTCATCGGGGGCAACACTGAAGCTTTCTTT
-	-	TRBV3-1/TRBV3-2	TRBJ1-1	CASSQEMAGATNTEAFF	TGTGCCAGCAGCCAAGAGATGGCAGGGGCGACTAACACTGAAGCTTTCTTT
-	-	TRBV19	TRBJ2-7	CATYPEGEPREQYF	TGTGCCACCTACCCTGAAGGGGAACCCCGCGAGCAGTACTTC
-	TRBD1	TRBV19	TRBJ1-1	CASSHRGRNTEAFF	TGTGCCAGTAGTCACAGGGGTCGGAACACTGAAGCTTTCTTT
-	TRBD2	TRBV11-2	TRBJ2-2	CASSLDGVAGGPLRDRGAVF	TGTGCCAGCAGCTTAGATGGAGTAGCGGGGGGCCCCTTAAGGGACCGGGGAGCTGTTTTT
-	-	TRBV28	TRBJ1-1	CASSLGTALMNTEAFF	TGTGCCAGCAGTTTAGGGACGGCCCTTATGAACACTGAAGCTTTCTTT
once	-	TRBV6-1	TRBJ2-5	CASSEDPPGQETQYF	TGTGCCAGCAGTGAAGATCCCCCAGGCCAAGAGACCCAGTACTTC
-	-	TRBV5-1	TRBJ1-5	CASSLEVGMDQPQHF	TGCGCCAGCAGCTTGGAAGTAGGGATGGATCAGCCCCAGCATTTT
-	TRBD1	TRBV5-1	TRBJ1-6	CASSSDRADNSPLHF	TGCGCCAGCAGCTCGGACAGGGCTGATAATTCACCCCTCCACTTT
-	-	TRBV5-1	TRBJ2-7	CASSFVTSAYEQYF	TGCGCCAGCAGCTTCGTAACCTCGGCCTACGAGCAGTACTTC
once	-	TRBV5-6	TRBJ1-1	CASSLGGGTEAFF	TGTGCCAGCAGCTTGGGGGGTGGGACTGAAGCTTTCTTT
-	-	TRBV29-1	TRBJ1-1	CSVVRGGNTEAFF	TGCAGCGTTGTTAGGGGGGGGAACACTGAAGCTTTCTTT
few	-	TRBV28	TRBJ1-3	CASNSNVLSSGNTIYF	TGTGCCAGCAACTCCAACGTCCTAAGCTCTGGAAACACCATATATTTT
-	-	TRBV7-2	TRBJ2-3	CASSLTDTQYF	TGTGCCAGCAGCTTAACAGATACGCAGTATTTT
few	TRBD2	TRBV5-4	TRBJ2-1	CASSSGGTRGNEQFF	TGTGCCAGCAGCTCGGGGGGGACTAGGGGCAATGAGCAGTTCTTC
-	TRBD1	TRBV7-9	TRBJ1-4	CASSLGRQGAYREKLFF	TGTGCCAGCAGCTTAGGGCGACAGGGGGCATATCGAGAAAAACTGTTTTTT
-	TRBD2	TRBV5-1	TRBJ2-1	CASRRVAGGREQFF	TGCGCCAGCAGGAGGGTAGCGGGGGGGCGTGAGCAGTTCTTC
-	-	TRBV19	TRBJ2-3	CASSIVGGGRTDTQYF	TGTGCCAGTAGTATAGTAGGGGGAGGTCGCACAGATACGCAGTATTTT
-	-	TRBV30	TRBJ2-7	CAWSVEDEQYF	TGTGCCTGGAGTGTGGAAGACGAGCAGTACTTC
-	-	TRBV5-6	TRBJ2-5	CASSLQRLETQYF	TGTGCCAGCAGCTTGCAGAGACTAGAGACCCAGTACTTC
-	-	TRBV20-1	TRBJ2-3	CSASTPISTDTQYF	TGCAGTGCTAGTACTCCCATTAGCACAGATACGCAGTATTTT
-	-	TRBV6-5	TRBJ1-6	CASSYSTGVGSPLHF	TGTGCCAGCAGTTACTCGACGGGGGTCGGATCACCCCTCCACTTT
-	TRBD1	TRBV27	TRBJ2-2	CASRPYRGPAAGELFF	TGTGCCAGCAGACCTTACAGGGGGCCCGCGGCCGGGGAGCTGTTTTTT
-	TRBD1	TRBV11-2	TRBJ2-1	CASSFDRGSYNEQFF	TGTGCCAGCAGCTTTGACAGGGGCTCCTACAATGAGCAGTTCTTC
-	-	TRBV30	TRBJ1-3	CAWSPLWTGNTIYF	TGTGCCTGGAGTCCCCTGTGGACTGGAAACACCATATATTTT
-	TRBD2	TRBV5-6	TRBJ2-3	CASTSSWTSGGKSTDTQYF	TGTGCCAGCACCTCCTCATGGACTAGCGGGGGGAAGAGCACAGATACGCAGTATTTT
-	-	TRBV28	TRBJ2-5	CASSSNARTQYF	TGTGCCAGCAGTTCGAACGCCAGGACCCAGTACTTC
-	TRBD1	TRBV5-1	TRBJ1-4	CASSPEGDRPEKLFF	TGCGCCAGCAGCCCGGAGGGGGACAGGCCCGAAAAACTGTTTTTT
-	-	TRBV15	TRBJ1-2	CATSRDDYGYTF	TGTGCCACCAGCAGAGACGACTATGGCTACACCTTC
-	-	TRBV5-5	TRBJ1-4	CASSRGDTPGGANEKLFF	TGTGCCAGCAGCCGGGGAGACACTCCCGGAGGAGCTAATGAAAAACTGTTTTTT
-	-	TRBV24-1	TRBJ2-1	CATSDSPGGASYNEQFF	TGTGCCACCAGTGATTCCCCTGGCGGGGCCTCCTACAATGAGCAGTTCTTC
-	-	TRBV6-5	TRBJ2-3	CASGDWGLSDTQYF	TGTGCCAGCGGGGATTGGGGCCTTTCAGATACGCAGTATTTT
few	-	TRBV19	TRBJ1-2	CASSPTRQPYYGYTF	TGTGCCAGTAGTCCAACCCGGCAGCCGTACTATGGCTACACCTTC
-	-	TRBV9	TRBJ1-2	CASSVVQGKGYTF	TGTGCCAGCAGCGTAGTACAGGGCAAGGGCTACACCTTC
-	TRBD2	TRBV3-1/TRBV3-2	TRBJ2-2	CASSRTGGRYTGELFF	TGTGCCAGCAGTCGAACGGGGGGAAGATACACCGGGGAGCTGTTTTTT
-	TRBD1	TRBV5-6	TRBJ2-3	CASSLSGGFTQYF	TGTGCCAGCAGCTTGTCAGGGGGCTTTACGCAGTATTTT